This T cell receptor gamma chain stems from a study of gamma-delta T cells after stem cell transplantation. TCRdb re-called the RT-PCR reads through CATT. The sample carries some 420 gamma-chain clones, around 19% recorded once. The TCR comes from a human donor. It is not recorded whose cells these are; they may come from a transplant donor. What was sequenced was gamma-delta T cells.

The CDR3: CATWDRPLRCYKKLF. DNA of the CDR3: TGTGCCACCTGGGACAGGCCGTTGAGGTGTTATAAGAAACTCTTT. The chain is built from TRGV5 and TRGJ1 or TRGJ2. The CDR3 extends over 15 amino acids. The germline V gene has CDR1 VINAFY and CDR2 YDVSNSKD. Trimming removed 0 bases from V and 6 bases from J; junction bases left unmatched: 11.